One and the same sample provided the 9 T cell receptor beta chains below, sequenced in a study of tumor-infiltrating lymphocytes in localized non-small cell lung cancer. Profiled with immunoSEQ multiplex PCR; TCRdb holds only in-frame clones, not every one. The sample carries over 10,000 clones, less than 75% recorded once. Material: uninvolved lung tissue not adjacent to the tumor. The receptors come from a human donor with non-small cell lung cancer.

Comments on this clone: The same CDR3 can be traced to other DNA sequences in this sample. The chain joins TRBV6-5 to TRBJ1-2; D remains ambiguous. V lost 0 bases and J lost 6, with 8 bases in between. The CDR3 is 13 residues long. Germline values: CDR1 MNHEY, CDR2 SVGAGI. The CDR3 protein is CASSYSWRDGYTF. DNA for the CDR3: TGTGCCAGCAGTTACTCCTGGAGGGATGGCTACACCTTC.

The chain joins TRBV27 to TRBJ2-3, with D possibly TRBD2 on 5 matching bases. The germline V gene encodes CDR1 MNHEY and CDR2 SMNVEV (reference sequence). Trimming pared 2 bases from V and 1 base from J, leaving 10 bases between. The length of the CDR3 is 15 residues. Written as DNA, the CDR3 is TGTGCCAGCAGTTTAAGAACCGGGGGCACAGATACGCAGTATTTT. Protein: CASSLRTGGTDTQYF.

The DNA for the CDR3 is TGTGCCAGTAGTATGGATCGGGGTGGCTATGGCTACACCTTC. The encoded protein is CASSMDRGGYGYTF. V usage is TRBV19 and J usage is TRBJ1-2; D uncertain. CDR1 and CDR2 from the germline V gene are LNHDA and SQIVND (reference sequence). Trimming took 3 bases from V and 4 from J, leaving 12 bases between them. This CDR3 spans 14 amino acids.

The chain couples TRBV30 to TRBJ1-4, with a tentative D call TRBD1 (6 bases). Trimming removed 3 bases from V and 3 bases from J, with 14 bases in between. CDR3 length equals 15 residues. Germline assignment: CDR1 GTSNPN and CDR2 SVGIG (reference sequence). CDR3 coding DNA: TGTGCCTGGAGGAAGAACAGGGCTGCTAATGAAAAACTGTTTTTT. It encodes CAWRKNRAANEKLFF.

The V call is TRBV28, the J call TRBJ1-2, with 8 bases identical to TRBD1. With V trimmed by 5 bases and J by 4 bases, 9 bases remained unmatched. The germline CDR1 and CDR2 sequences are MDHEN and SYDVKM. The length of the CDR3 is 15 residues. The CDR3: CASSRTQGAGYGYTF. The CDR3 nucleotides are TGTGCCAGCAGTCGAACCCAGGGGGCTGGCTATGGCTACACCTTC.

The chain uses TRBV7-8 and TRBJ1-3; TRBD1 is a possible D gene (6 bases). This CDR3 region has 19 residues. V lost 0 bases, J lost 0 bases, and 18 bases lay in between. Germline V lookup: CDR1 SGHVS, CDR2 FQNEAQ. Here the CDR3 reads CASSLARRGGGLSGNTIYF. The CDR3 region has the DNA TGTGCCAGCAGCTTAGCCCGGCGTGGGGGCGGCCTCTCTGGAAACACCATATATTTT.

CDR3 sequence (DNA): TGCGCCAGCAGCCAAGAATGGGGGGGGGTTACCAAAAACATTCAGTACTTC. Translating it yields CASSQEWGGVTKNIQYF. The V and J genes are TRBV4-1 and TRBJ2-4; 7 bases align to TRBD2. The germline V gene has CDR1 MGHRA and CDR2 YSYEKL. This CDR3 region has 17 residues. The ends lost 0 bases at V and 2 bases at J; junction bases unmatched: 7.

This CDR3 reads CASSPYSGTAGNTIYF. CDR3 DNA sequence: TGTGCCAGCAGCCCATACTCCGGGACGGCTGGAAACACCATATATTTT. The chain is built from TRBV7-6 and TRBJ1-3; the D gene is possibly TRBD1 (5 bases). CDR3 size: 16 residues. CDR1 is SGHVS and CDR2 is FNYEAQ in the germline V gene. V lost 5 bases and J 2 bases, leaving 16 bases between the germline ends.

Here the CDR3 DNA reads TGTGCCAGCAGCTTACTCCCAGGTAAAGAGACCCAGTACTTC. This translates into CASSLLPGKETQYF. The genes are TRBV11-3 and TRBJ2-5; no definite D call. The V and J ends lost 2 bases and 3 bases respectively, with 10 bases between them. The length of the CDR3 is 14 residues. Germline V gene lookup returns CDR1 SGHNT and CDR2 YENEEA.